The 25 T cell receptor beta chains presented below share a single source sample, sequenced in a study of cytomegalovirus exposure and HLA in healthy donors. It was with 60 Vbeta and 13 Jbeta primers that the PCR ran. The repertoire was sequenced with immunoSEQ multiplex PCR; TCRdb's copy has only in-frame clones and lacks some. The table records about 160,000 clones, approximately 80% of them present only once. The sample was PBMCs. These receptors were obtained from a man aged 50 to 60 in good health and CMV-seropositive.

The chain links TRBV5-1 to TRBJ2-2; 9 positions agree with TRBD1. Losses at the gene ends were 3 bases for V and 6 bases for J; bases not matched to a gene: 3. Germline CDR1 reads SGHRS; CDR2 reads YFSETQ. The CDR3 is 14 amino acids. The CDR3 is CASSWGQGPGELFF. Written as DNA, the CDR3 is TGCGCCAGCAGCTGGGGACAGGGCCCCGGGGAGCTGTTTTTT.

The chain has TRBV28 and TRBJ2-3, with D possibly being TRBD2 (5 bases). The CDR3 spans 17 residues. Germline loops: CDR1 MDHEN, CDR2 SYDVKM. Trimming pared 8 bases from V and 2 bases from J, leaving 23 bases between. CDR3 residues: CASYSSLRYRDTDTQYF. The CDR3 DNA is TGTGCCAGCTATTCAAGCCTCAGGTACCGGGACACAGATACGCAGTATTTT.

As concerns this clone: At one end the junction does not follow the germline gene, possibly because of a read error. This rearrangement joins TRBV11-2 to TRBJ2-7, with a weak D call TRBD1 (6 bases). The germline V gene has CDR1 SGHAT and CDR2 FQNNGV. The CDR3 is 15 residues long. The DNA for the CDR3 is TGTGCCAGCAGCCTAGACCCAGGACAGACCTACGAGCAGTACTTC. Encoded protein: CASSLDPGQTYEQYF.

V gene TRBV4-2 combines with J gene TRBJ2-5; 7 positions match TRBD2. Germline V gene data show CDR1 as LGHNA and CDR2 as YNFKEQ. With 4 bases clipped from V and 3 bases from J, the junction kept 17 bases outside the gene matches. The CDR3 extends over 18 amino acids. CDR3 sequence: CASSLGSVSGVGEETQYF. The CDR3 DNA is TGTGCCAGCAGCCTCGGATCCGTCAGCGGGGTAGGGGAAGAGACCCAGTACTTC.

The chain has TRBV7-7 and TRBJ2-5, with a possible D match to TRBD1 (6 bases). The germline V and J ends were trimmed by 5 bases and 2 bases, with 9 bases remaining between them. Germline V gene lookup returns CDR1 SSHAT and CDR2 FNYEAQ (reference sequence). This CDR3 has 13 residues. The CDR3 region is CASSPGQQETQYF. In DNA form, the CDR3 reads TGTGCCAGCAGCCCCGGACAGCAAGAGACCCAGTACTTC.

The chain recombines TRBV11-2 with TRBJ2-7; possibly TRBD2 for D (5 bases). CDR1 is SGHAT and CDR2 is FQNNGV in the germline V gene. The length of the CDR3 is 16 residues. Trimming removed 5 bases from V and 0 bases from J, with 17 bases in between. The CDR3 sequence is CASSPHPGAASYEQYV. The CDR3 DNA reads TGTGCCAGCAGCCCCCATCCTGGAGCGGCCTCCTACGAGCAGTACGTC.

The chain combines TRBV6-1 with TRBJ1-4; perhaps TRBD1 as D (5 bases). The CDR3 has 17 residues. Trimming removed 4 bases at V and 4 bases at J, with 19 bases between. Looked up from germline, CDR1 is MNHNS and CDR2 is SASEGT. CDR3 sequence: CASSVDNRDFRNEKLFF. The CDR3, as DNA: TGTGCCAGCAGTGTAGACAACCGGGACTTCCGTAATGAAAAACTGTTTTTT.

The chain uses TRBV7-3 and TRBJ2-3; a possible D gene is TRBD1 (5 bases). The CDR3 contains 15 residues. The germline V gene encodes CDR1 SGHTA and CDR2 FQGTGA. V was cut by 2 bases and J by 6 bases, with 15 bases left in between. CDR3 loop: CASSLGRAIIDTQYF. In nucleotides, the CDR3 is TGTGCCAGCAGCTTAGGCAGGGCGATTATCGATACGCAGTATTTT.

The CDR3 DNA is TGTGCCAGTAGTTATGGGACAGTTAACACTGAAGCTTTCTTT. Amino acids: CASSYGTVNTEAFF. This rearrangement joins TRBV19 to TRBJ1-1; 7 nucleotides align to TRBD1. CDR3 size: 14 residues. Germline CDR1 is LNHDA and CDR2 is SQIVND (reference sequence). The ends lost 5 bases at V and 2 bases at J; junction bases unmatched: 5. Full variable domain (rest looked up from reference TRBV19 and TRBJ1-1): DGGITQSPKYLFRKEGQNVTLSCEQNLNHDAMYWYRQDPGQGLRLIYYSQIVNDFQKGDIAEGYSVSREKKESFPLTVTSAQKNPTAFYLCASSYGTVNTEAFFGQGTRLTVV.

Written as DNA, the CDR3 is TGTGCCAGTAGTGGCGGGGGTTTCGACGAGCAGTACTTC. Protein product: CASSGGGFDEQYF. The V call is TRBV19, the J call TRBJ2-7, with 7 bases matching TRBD2. Trimming cost V 5 bases and J 5 bases; bases outside gene matches: 6. This CDR3 region has 13 residues. Germline V gives CDR1 LNHDA, CDR2 SQIVND (reference sequence). Full variable domain (remainder filled in from reference TRBV19 and TRBJ2-7): DGGITQSPKYLFRKEGQNVTLSCEQNLNHDAMYWYRQDPGQGLRLIYYSQIVNDFQKGDIAEGYSVSREKKESFPLTVTSAQKNPTAFYLCASSGGGFDEQYFGPGTRLTVT.

V and J are TRBV7-9 and TRBJ1-1, with a weak D call TRBD1 (5 bases). The CDR3 is 12 amino acids. CDR1 is SEHNR and CDR2 is FQNEAQ in the germline V gene (reference sequence). V lost 5 bases and J lost 11, with 15 bases in between. CDR3 coding DNA: TGTGCCAGCAGCCAGGACAATTTGGAGGCTTTCTTT. Residues: CASSQDNLEAFF.

DNA for the CDR3: TGTGCCAGTAGTAGGGGAATCAGGGATGGCTACACCTTC. Translation: CASSRGIRDGYTF. This chain joins TRBV19 and TRBJ1-2, with D maybe TRBD1 (5 bases). Germline V gene sequence: CDR1 LNHDA, CDR2 SQIVND (reference sequence). The CDR3 is 13 amino acids. Trimming left V 4 bases short and J 6 bases short, with 12 bases between.

J is TRBJ1-5 and V is TRBV14, with a possible D match to TRBD1 (5 bases). Germline values: CDR1 SGHDN, CDR2 FVKESK. Deletions cut 5 bases from V and 4 bases from J, with 15 bases between. This CDR3 has 15 amino acids. The CDR3 reads CASSLTGPANQPQHF. CDR3 sequence (DNA): TGTGCCAGCAGCTTAACAGGTCCCGCAAATCAGCCCCAGCATTTT.

The rearrangement links TRBV7-2 to TRBJ2-1; D might be TRBD1 (5 bases). V lost 5 bases and J 9 bases, leaving 14 bases between the germline ends. Germline assignment: CDR1 SGHTA and CDR2 FQGNSA. This CDR3 is 13 amino acids long. CDR3 DNA sequence: TGTGCCAGCAGCCCCCACAGGTTCGGTGAGCAGTTCTTC. This encodes CASSPHRFGEQFF.

This chain joins TRBV6-1 and TRBJ2-4, with 7 bases that match TRBD1. V shed 7 bases and J 2 bases; nucleotides not matched to a gene: 8. The CDR3 spans 15 residues. Germline V gene data show CDR1 as MNHNS and CDR2 as SASEGT. The CDR3, as DNA: TGTGCCAGCACCGCACCAGGGGGTACCAAAAACATTCAGTACTTC. Its translation: CASTAPGGTKNIQYF.

This chain uses TRBV6-1 with TRBJ2-7, with a possible D match to TRBD1 (6 bases). V was clipped by 5 bases and J by 2 bases, with 13 bases between them. The germline CDR1 and CDR2 sequences are MNHNS and SASEGT. CDR3 length: 14 amino acids. CDR3 amino acids: CASSPRTATYEQYV. As DNA, the CDR3 is TGTGCCAGCAGTCCCCGGACAGCTACCTACGAGCAGTACGTC.

This chain links TRBV5-1 with TRBJ2-5, with 7 nucleotides matching TRBD1. Germline CDR1 reads SGHRS; CDR2 reads YFSETQ. This CDR3 is built from 15 residues. The trim removed 0 bases at V and 5 bases at J, leaving 7 bases unmatched. DNA for the CDR3: TGCGCCAGCAGCTTGGTTTTAGGGGGCGCGGAGACCCAGTACTTC. It yields the protein CASSLVLGGAETQYF.

This clone was detected only once. For the CDR3, the DNA is TGTGCCAGCAGACAAGCAGGGTTTGACACTGAAGCTTTCTTT. Protein sequence: CASRQAGFDTEAFF. This chain links TRBV2 with TRBJ1-1, with a possible D match to TRBD1 (5 bases). The germline CDR1 and CDR2 sequences are SNHLY and FYNNEI. The V end was cut by 6 bases, the J end by 3 bases, with 14 bases between. CDR3 length: 14 amino acids.

The genes are TRBV27 and TRBJ2-3, with 10 bases lining up with TRBD2. The CDR3 runs to 15 residues. The junction had 4 bases not matched to a gene; V was cut back by 6 bases and J by 1 base. Germline V lookup: CDR1 MNHEY, CDR2 SMNVEV (reference sequence). The CDR3 DNA is TGTGCCAGCAGGAGCGGGGGGGCGGGCACAGATACGCAGTATTTT. This encodes CASRSGGAGTDTQYF.

This sequence joins TRBV19 and TRBJ1-4; perhaps TRBD1 as D (6 bases). This CDR3 contains 17 residues. Germline V CDR1 and CDR2: LNHDA, SQIVND (reference sequence). The V gene lost 6 bases and the J gene lost 8 bases, with 25 bases spanning the gap. The DNA of the CDR3 is TGTGCCAGTAGCCCGATTGGCTCGGGACAACGAGGAGAAAAACTGTTTTTT. Amino acids: CASSPIGSGQRGEKLFF.

The chain employs TRBV5-1 and TRBJ2-2; TRBD1 aligns across 7 bases. Germline CDR1 reads SGHRS; CDR2 reads YFSETQ. The CDR3 loop spans 15 amino acids. V was pared by 4 bases and J by 4 bases, with 7 bases of the junction left unmatched. CDR3 region: CASSLSNRGTGELFF. CDR3 in DNA: TGCGCCAGCAGCCTATCGAACAGGGGCACCGGGGAGCTGTTTTTT. The variable domain in full, completed from reference TRBV5-1 and TRBJ2-2, reads KAGVTQTPRYLIKTRGQQVTLSCSPISGHRSVSWYQQTPGQGLQFLFEYFSETQRNKGNFPGRFSGRQFSNSRSEMNVSTLELGDSALYLCASSLSNRGTGELFFGEGSRLTVL.

This clone was picked up a small number of times. At one end the junction does not follow the germline gene, possibly because of a read error. The chain couples TRBV5-1 to TRBJ2-3, with 7 bases matching TRBD1. The CDR3 sequence is 15 residues long. The germline V gene has CDR1 SGHRS and CDR2 YFSETQ. The CDR3 bases are TGTGCCAGCAGCCCGACTCCGGGACAGAGAACCACGCAGTATTTT. It translates to CASSPTPGQRTTQYF.

The chain recombines TRBV6-6 with TRBJ1-1; D possibly corresponds to TRBD1 (5 bases). Germline CDR1 reads MNHNY; CDR2 reads SVGAGI (reference sequence). Trimming stripped 2 bases from V and 1 base from J, with 8 bases between. CDR3 length: 14 residues. The CDR3 loop is CASSYVDTNTEAFF. CDR3 nucleotide sequence: TGTGCCAGCAGTTACGTGGACACGAACACTGAAGCTTTCTTT.

The V gene is TRBV6-6, the J gene TRBJ1-1; D is ambiguous. V shed 0 bases and J shed 5 bases, with 10 bases lying between them. The CDR3 totals 14 residues. The germline V gene encodes CDR1 MNHNY and CDR2 SVGAGI (reference sequence). CDR3 loop: CASSYSSGGTEAFF. The CDR3 nucleotides are TGTGCCAGCAGTTACTCTTCGGGAGGGACTGAAGCTTTCTTT.

The chain recombines TRBV7-9 with TRBJ2-1; TRBD1 matches at 11 bases. V shed 5 bases and J 7 bases; nucleotides not matched to a gene: 10. Germline V gene data show CDR1 as SEHNR and CDR2 as FQNEAQ (reference sequence). The CDR3 covers 16 residues. The CDR3 region has the DNA TGTGCCAGCAGCGGGCCCGGGACAGGGGGGGGTAATGAGCAGTTCTTC. This encodes CASSGPGTGGGNEQFF. Full variable domain (remainder filled in from reference TRBV7-9 and TRBJ2-1): DTGVSQNPRHKITKRGQNVTFRCDPISEHNRLYWYRQTLGQGPEFLTYFQNEAQLEKSRLLSDRFSAERPKGSFSTLEIQRTEQGDSAMYLCASSGPGTGGGNEQFFGPGTRLTVL.